This T cell receptor (beta chain) was recovered during a study of blood T cell repertoires in COVID-19. At the level of the study: Sites across the United States, Italy and Spain contributed samples from acute and convalescent COVID-19. T cells, B-cell-depleted T cells, or PBMCs provided the cDNA or gDNA that served as material.

Authors' data handling: Estimation of nucleated cell counts was performed using reference gene primer amplification. This table comes from immunoSEQ multiplex PCR, and its TCRdb copy is limited to in-frame clones, with some not included. V, J and clone size were drawn from that table, and D and trimming were deduced from the DNA. The sample shows some 200,000 clones, roughly 76% of them seen only once. Germline loops: CDR1 MGHRA, CDR2 YSYEKL. Between the trimmed V and J ends, which lost 1 base and 4 bases, there was a span of 11 bases. This CDR3 is 15 amino acids long. Followed over time, Seattle patients had been enrolled while infection was active.

Sequencing was done on a sample of peripheral blood. The clonotype originates from a woman in her thirties or forties with COVID-19, enrolled during active disease. This chain connects TRBV4-1 to TRBJ1-5, with D perhaps TRBD1 (5 bases). The CDR3 coding sequence is TGCGCCAGCAGCCAAGTCGGGGGGAGAAATCAGCCCCAGCATTTT. This codes for CASSQVGGRNQPQHF.